This paragraph covers one TCR beta chain sequence. This clone was observed a handful of times. Its antigen is currently not known. No base qualities exist here, and no much larger clone lies one base off it. This entry belongs to a study of T cells in localized non-small cell lung cancer (dated by TCRdb to 2019 to 2021). The study in broad terms: The study analyzed T cell repertoires of over 200 early-stage NSCLC patients, comparing tumors and uninvolved tumor-adjacent lungs. The cohort was made up of roughly 250 treatment-naive NSCLC patients whose localized lung tumors had been resected. NSCLC patients had a mean age of around 61 years, and more than 120 were male and around 110 female. The paper as a whole reports these results and caveats: A median of around 57 of the top 100 tumor clones were detected in paired uninvolved adjacent lung, and 25 to 35 of these tumor clones were also found among the top 100 clones of the paired uninvolved adjacent lung. Because the study design was exploratory, TCR variables were selected using unadjusted p-values without false-discovery rate correction. Uninvolved tumor-adjacent lung showed the highest T cell clonality, higher than tumor, which suggests more focused antigenic responses in the uninvolved tumor-adjacent lung. Higher blood T cell density associated with longer overall survival, while higher adjacent-lung clonality associated with shorter survival. Multi-region tumor sequencing was not performed, so intratumor heterogeneity could not be excluded.

The immunoSEQ Assay was used to sequence TCR beta CDR3 regions from DNA. Processing in the source paper ran as follows. T cell density was computed as TCR beta template counts normalized to usable DNA estimated by amplifying housekeeping genes. The preseqR package was used to estimate richness by extrapolating to 400,000 templates for PBMC samples and to 120,000 templates for tissue samples. Clonality was taken to be one minus Pielou's evenness. Differential abundance testing on productive amino-acid clonotypes, with a minimum total count of 5 and an alpha of 0.1, was used to identify tissue-enriched TCRs. The Jaccard Index and the Morisita Overlap Index were used to quantify repertoire overlap between compartments. GLIPH grouped TCR beta CDR3s together with public tetramer-defined viral CDR3s, and a viral motif had to include at least three viral sequences and also show V-gene enrichment. Not all clones reach the TCRdb copy of this immuneACCESS table, which keeps in-frame sequences only. Checked studies attribute under half of the gap to unresolved V genes and leave the rest unexplained. The V and J calls and the clone size are those of that table, but D and trimming were determined from the DNA. This sample gives around 79,000 clones in total; 60% to 85% of them show up just once. Clones ranked in the top ten supply about 19% of the sample.

As encoded in the germline V gene, CDR1 is MDHEN while CDR2 is SYDVKM. From its cysteine to its phenylalanine, the CDR3 spans 18 amino acids. Only the CDR3 portion is preserved as DNA: 54 bases, with reading frame beginning at the first base. The germline V end is reduced by 5 bases and the J end by 6 bases; junction bases left unmatched: 14. At diagnosis, tumor, uninvolved tumor-adjacent lung and peripheral blood were collected and then preserved as a mix of FFPE and fresh-frozen material. For TCR repertoire profiling, blood samples were analyzed as peripheral blood mononuclear cells. This receptor was identified in a man aged 35-75 years with stage II squamous cell lung carcinoma. Sequenced here: PBMCs, sampled before any cancer treatment. Recombination joined TRBV28 with TRBJ1-6, and 9 junctional nucleotides match TRBD1. Here is the DNA: TGTGCCAGCAGTACCGGGACAGGGATAGGGGTATTTAATTCACCCCTCCACTTT. This translates into CASSTGTGIGVFNSPLHF. Reference TRBV28 and TRBJ1-6 genes cover what lies past the CDR3, so the full variable domain is DVKVTQSSRYLVKRTGEKVFLECVQDMDHENMFWYRQDPGLGLRLIYFSYDVKMKEKGDIPEGYSVSREKKERFSLILESASTNQTSMYLCASSTGTGIGVFNSPLHFGNGTRLTVT.